The text below deals with one T cell receptor (beta chain). CDR1 and CDR2 (germline): KGHSH, LQKENI. The V and J ends lost 6 bases and 4 bases respectively, with 12 bases between them. The CDR3 contains 13 residues. The data are from a study of blood T cell repertoires in COVID-19. Study-level background: Samples representing acute and convalescent COVID-19 were sourced from the United States, Italy and Spain. In each case, the material was cDNA or gDNA derived from T cells, B-cell-depleted T cells, or PBMCs.

As handled by the study authors: Amplified reference gene primers provided the basis for estimating nucleated cell counts. Sequencing used immunoSEQ multiplex PCR; TCRdb keeps in-frame clones, though not all of them. V and J calls and clone size are those listed in that table; D and trimming were worked out from the DNA. The table records approximately 190,000 clones, about 81% of them present only once. This receptor was taken from a man aged 30-40 years with active or convalescent COVID-19. The chain has TRBV18 and TRBJ1-2; D unresolved. What was sequenced was peripheral blood. CDR3 bases: TGTGCCAGCTCTCAAAGCTCGGGCTATGGCTACACCTTC. It specifies CASSQSSGYGYTF.